A single sample gave rise to the 30 T cell receptor beta chains below, sequenced in a study of T cell changes during pregnancy in multiple sclerosis. Sequenced by immunoSEQ multiplex PCR; TCRdb stores in-frame clones only, minus some. Of 130,000 or so clones listed, approximately 93% are singletons. Sequencing used peripheral blood, obtained before pregnancy. These receptors were obtained from a female donor with multiple sclerosis, enrolled in a pregnancy study.

The count of this clone is one. The chain links TRBV7-9 to TRBJ2-4, with 9 bases that match TRBD2. The CDR3 covers 16 residues. Germline assignment: CDR1 SEHNR and CDR2 FQNEAQ (reference sequence). Unmatched junction bases numbered 4, after V lost 1 base and J lost 3 bases. The CDR3 DNA reads TGTGCCAGCAGCTTAGGTAGCGGGGGAGACAAAAACATTCAGTACTTC. It yields the protein CASSLGSGGDKNIQYF.

This rearrangement joins TRBV6-5 to TRBJ1-1; 8 nucleotides align to TRBD1. Germline-derived CDR1 and CDR2 are MNHEY and SVGAGI. This CDR3 has 14 residues. The junction had 5 bases not matched to a gene; V was cut back by 7 bases and J by 1 base. CDR3 region: CASMGDRRNTEAFF. CDR3 DNA: TGTGCCAGCATGGGGGACAGGAGGAACACTGAAGCTTTCTTT.

The rearrangement uses TRBV19 and TRBJ1-1, with D possibly matching TRBD1 (5 bases). The CDR3 sequence is 14 residues long. Germline assignment: CDR1 LNHDA and CDR2 SQIVND (reference sequence). V was trimmed by 2 bases and J by 4 bases, leaving 11 bases between them. The CDR3 DNA is TGTGCCAGTAGTATAATAGGGGAAGGCACTGAAGCTTTCTTT. Its translation is CASSIIGEGTEAFF.

The CDR3 region has the DNA TGTGCCAGCAGCTTAGCGGGCGGGGCGGAGACCCAGTACTTC. The encoded protein is CASSLAGGAETQYF. The J gene is TRBJ2-5, the V gene TRBV7-2, with a tentative D call TRBD2 (6 bases). The CDR3 is made up of 14 amino acids. V was shortened by 0 bases and J by 5 bases, with 10 bases between the two germline ends. Germline lookup yields CDR1 SGHTA and CDR2 FQGNSA.

V gene TRBV6-6 combines with J gene TRBJ2-7; 7 nucleotides align to TRBD1. CDR3 length equals 13 residues. After removal of 8 bases from V and 2 bases from J, the junction contained 6 bases not matched to a gene. Germline V CDR1 and CDR2: MNHNY, SVGAGI (reference sequence). CDR3 nucleotides: TGTGCCAGCCTAGACAGGGCTACCTACGAGCAGTACTTC. Its protein product is CASLDRATYEQYF.

This clone appeared a few times. The chain carries TRBV7-9 and TRBJ2-1, with 8 bases aligning to TRBD1. V was pared by 1 base and J by 5 bases, with 7 bases of the junction left unmatched. The CDR3 runs 16 residues. CDR1 SEHNR and CDR2 FQNEAQ come from the germline V gene (reference sequence). CDR3 coding DNA: TGTGCCAGCAGCTTAGGGGGCAGGGGGCACGACAATGAGCAGTTCTTC. Translation gives CASSLGGRGHDNEQFF.

Only one count was recorded for this clone. The chain combines TRBV18 with TRBJ1-2; TRBD1 is a possible D gene (5 bases). Germline V gene lookup returns CDR1 KGHSH and CDR2 LQKENI. This CDR3 has 17 residues. V gave up 2 bases and J gave up 11 bases, with 27 bases separating them. The CDR3: CASSPVVTDNSMVGYTF. The CDR3 DNA reads TGTGCCAGCTCACCAGTTGTGACAGACAATTCTATGGTGGGATACACCTTC. Drawing the rest from reference TRBV18 and TRBJ1-2, the complete variable domain is NAGVMQNPRHLVRRRGQEARLRCSPMKGHSHVYWYRQLPEEGLKFMVYLQKENIIDESGMPKERFSAEFPKEGPSILRIQQVVRGDSAAYFCASSPVVTDNSMVGYTFGSGTRLTVV.

V gene TRBV10-3 combines with J gene TRBJ2-1; 9 bases are a match to TRBD1. The germline V gene encodes CDR1 ENHRY and CDR2 SYGVKD. Unmatched junction bases numbered 12, after V lost 0 bases and J lost 0 bases. This CDR3 is 20 amino acids long. This CDR3 is CAISESAGQGLKSSYNEQFF. The DNA of the CDR3 is TGTGCCATCAGTGAGTCTGCGGGACAGGGTTTGAAGAGCTCCTACAATGAGCAGTTCTTC.

The chain combines TRBV9 with TRBJ2-1; weak D call: TRBD2 (6 bases). V was trimmed by 4 bases and J by 8 bases, leaving 13 bases between them. CDR1 and CDR2 (germline): SGDLS, YYNGEE. CDR3 length equals 13 residues. The chain's CDR3 is CASSSPGGYEQFF. The CDR3 DNA reads as TGTGCCAGCAGCTCCCCTGGGGGGTATGAGCAGTTCTTC.

This clone was recorded a few times. The J gene is TRBJ1-2, the V gene TRBV29-1; TRBD1 agrees at 10 bases. This CDR3 contains 13 residues. V was clipped by 7 bases and J by 9 bases; unmatched bases: 11. Germline assignment: CDR1 SQVTM and CDR2 ANQGSEA. The CDR3, as DNA: TGCAGCGCCCGACCGGGACAGGGGACTAGCTACACCTTC. Translating gives CSARPGQGTSYTF.

The chain couples TRBV10-3 to TRBJ1-4; 10 bases line up with TRBD1. The trim removed 6 bases at V and 8 bases at J, leaving 3 bases unmatched. The CDR3 length is 13 residues. Per the germline V gene, CDR1 is ENHRY and CDR2 is SYGVKD. The CDR3 reads CAIRPGQGEKLFF. The CDR3 region has the DNA TGTGCCATCAGACCGGGACAGGGGGAAAAACTGTTTTTT.

The CDR3 region is CASSFEDSSYNEQFF. The CDR3 coding sequence is TGTGCCAGCAGTTTCGAAGACAGCTCCTACAATGAGCAGTTCTTC. The chain carries TRBV28 and TRBJ2-1; a possible D gene is TRBD1 (5 bases). Germline V CDR1 and CDR2: MDHEN, SYDVKM. Trimming pared 3 bases from V and 0 bases from J, leaving 9 bases between. This CDR3 region has 15 residues. Drawing the rest from reference TRBV28 and TRBJ2-1, the complete variable domain is DVKVTQSSRYLVKRTGEKVFLECVQDMDHENMFWYRQDPGLGLRLIYFSYDVKMKEKGDIPEGYSVSREKKERFSLILESASTNQTSMYLCASSFEDSSYNEQFFGPGTRLTVL.

The chain carries TRBV30 and TRBJ1-5; D gene ambiguous. The CDR3 length is 13 residues. The germline V gene has CDR1 GTSNPN and CDR2 SVGIG (reference sequence). Trimming removed 2 bases at V and 0 bases at J, with 5 bases between. CDR3 nucleotides: TGTGCCTGGAGTTCCCGTAGCAATCAGCCCCAGCATTTT. Amino acid sequence: CAWSSRSNQPQHF. Looking up the rest from reference TRBV30 and TRBJ1-5 gives the full variable domain: SQTIHQWPATLVQPVGSPLSLECTVEGTSNPNLYWYRQAAGRGLQLLFYSVGIGQISSEVPQNLSASRPQDRQFILSSKKLLLSDSGFYLCAWSSRSNQPQHFGDGTRLSIL.

The rearrangement uses TRBV7-9 and TRBJ1-1, with 7 nucleotides matching TRBD1. This CDR3 is 14 amino acids long. The J segment lost 6 bases and the V segment lost 0 bases, leaving 4 bases of the junction unmatched. CDR1 is SEHNR, CDR2 FQNEAQ, per germline (reference sequence). The CDR3 sequence is CASSLAEGAPEAFF. The CDR3, as DNA: TGTGCCAGCAGCTTAGCGGAGGGGGCCCCTGAAGCTTTCTTT.

This chain connects TRBV19 to TRBJ1-3; D unresolved. Trimming cost V 5 bases and J 0 bases, with 11 bases left between them. This CDR3 is 15 amino acids long. Germline V gene sequence: CDR1 LNHDA, CDR2 SQIVND (reference sequence). The CDR3 region is CASSVSRASGNTIYF. CDR3 sequence (DNA): TGTGCCAGTAGTGTGTCGAGGGCCTCTGGAAACACCATATATTTT.

The chain links TRBV29-1 to TRBJ1-2; D may be TRBD1 (6 bases). Trimming left V 6 bases short and J 2 bases short, with 13 bases between. Germline values: CDR1 SQVTM, CDR2 ANQGSEA. The CDR3 contains 13 residues. CDR3 loop: CSVGAQGNYGYTF. The CDR3 bases are TGCAGCGTGGGGGCCCAAGGGAACTATGGCTACACCTTC.

V usage is TRBV5-1 and J usage is TRBJ1-1, with TRBD1 matching 7 bases. Per germline, CDR1 SGHRS and CDR2 YFSETQ. V lost 4 bases and J lost 1; bases outside the gene matches: 4. This CDR3 is 14 amino acids long. The CDR3 region has the DNA TGCGCCAGCAGCGAACACAGGGGGAACACTGAAGCTTTCTTT. This gives the protein CASSEHRGNTEAFF.

This sequence joins TRBV19 and TRBJ1-2; 7 bases agree with TRBD1. CDR1 and CDR2 from the germline V gene are LNHDA and SQIVND (reference sequence). The CDR3 totals 15 residues. With V trimmed by 3 bases and J by 8 bases, 12 bases remained unmatched. This CDR3 reads CASSIRRDSGLGYTF. In DNA form, the CDR3 reads TGTGCCAGTAGTATTCGGAGGGACAGCGGCCTCGGCTACACCTTC.

V gene TRBV2 combines with J gene TRBJ1-5, with no clear D. V gave up 4 bases and J gave up 3 bases, with 7 bases separating them. The CDR3 is 13 amino acids. In germline, CDR1 is SNHLY, CDR2 FYNNEI. CDR3 DNA: TGTGCCAGCAGTGGAGAGGCCAATCAGCCCCAGCATTTT. Its protein is CASSGEANQPQHF.

This clone was seen once. This rearrangement joins TRBV6-4 to TRBJ1-1, with 8 bases lining up with TRBD1. The CDR3 spans 15 residues. V lost 6 bases and J lost 8; bases outside the gene matches: 14. The V gene's germline CDR1 is MRHNA and CDR2 SNTAGT. The CDR3, as DNA: TGTGCCAGCAGACTAACCCAGGGGGCGGGGGCCGAAGCTTTCTTT. It yields the protein CASRLTQGAGAEAFF.

The table lists this clone with a count of one. This chain joins TRBV27 and TRBJ1-1; a weak D match, TRBD1 (5 bases). Deletions cut 2 bases from V and 0 bases from J, with 13 bases between. The CDR3 extends over 16 amino acids. Looked up from germline, CDR1 is MNHEY and CDR2 is SMNVEV (reference sequence). The CDR3 here is CASSLSFPGLNTEAFF. CDR3 nucleotides: TGTGCCAGCAGTTTAAGTTTTCCAGGGTTGAACACTGAAGCTTTCTTT.

This sequence joins TRBV18 and TRBJ2-7; D ambiguous. The ends were cut back, 1 base at V and 2 bases at J, with 15 bases in the middle. CDR1 and CDR2 (germline): KGHSH, LQKENI. This CDR3 contains 16 residues. The CDR3 DNA reads TGTGCCAGCTCACCACTCGCCGCAGGCCCGACCTACGAGCAGTACTTC. This translates into CASSPLAAGPTYEQYF.

This clone turned up a few times. The chain uses TRBV2 and TRBJ1-6, with D perhaps TRBD1 (6 bases). V was trimmed by 4 bases and J by 8 bases, leaving 15 bases between them. Germline CDR1 is SNHLY and CDR2 is FYNNEI. This CDR3 region has 15 residues. DNA for the CDR3: TGTGCCAGCAGTGGCACAGGGCGAGAGGATTCACCCCTCCACTTT. Translated, it gives CASSGTGREDSPLHF. Using reference TRBV2 and TRBJ1-6 for the parts outside the CDR3, the full variable domain is EPEVTQTPSHQVTQMGQEVILRCVPISNHLYFYWYRQILGQKVEFLVSFYNNEISEKSEIFDDQFSVERPDGSNFTLKIRSTKLEDSAMYFCASSGTGREDSPLHFGNGTRLTVT.

The chain employs TRBV6-5 and TRBJ1-2; D may be TRBD1 (5 bases). Trimming removed 5 bases at V and 7 bases at J, with 11 bases between. In germline, CDR1 is MNHEY, CDR2 SVGAGI. There are 12 residues in the CDR3. The CDR3 nucleotides read TGTGCCAGCAGTGAAGGGACTTCTGGCTACACCTTC. This encodes CASSEGTSGYTF.

This chain links TRBV5-1 with TRBJ2-7; the match to TRBD1 covers 9 bases. V trimming: 4 bases; J trimming: 6 bases; junction bases outside the gene matches: 8. Per germline, CDR1 SGHRS and CDR2 YFSETQ. The length of the CDR3 is 14 residues. CDR3 sequence reads: CASSPRTGEFEQYF. Written as DNA, the CDR3 is TGCGCCAGCAGCCCGAGGACAGGGGAGTTCGAGCAGTACTTC.

The rearrangement uses TRBV9 and TRBJ2-1, with D possibly being TRBD2 (6 bases). CDR3 length: 17 amino acids. V gave up 0 bases and J gave up 7 bases, with 20 bases separating them. Germline V lookup: CDR1 SGDLS, CDR2 YYNGEE. DNA of the CDR3: TGTGCCAGCAGCGTAGAAGGAGGTAGCGGCCCCCGGAATGAGCAGTTCTTC. This codes for CASSVEGGSGPRNEQFF.

CDR3 loop: CASRLRVLGTDTQYF. The CDR3, as DNA: TGTGCCAGCAGGCTCCGGGTCTTGGGCACAGATACGCAGTATTTT. The V gene is TRBV6-1, the J gene TRBJ2-3; D gene ambiguous. The V gene lost 6 bases and the J gene lost 1 base, with 14 bases spanning the gap. Germline lookup yields CDR1 MNHNS and CDR2 SASEGT. The CDR3 has 15 amino acids.

This rearrangement joins TRBV6-6 to TRBJ2-5, with 10 positions matching TRBD1. The closer fit of TRBJ2-7 to the DNA end suggests the J call may be wrong. The CDR3 totals 13 residues. The germline CDR1 and CDR2 sequences are MNHNY and SVGAGI (reference sequence). The CDR3 is CASTGTGVTEQYF. CDR3 nucleotide sequence: TGTGCCAGCACAGGGACAGGGGTTACCGAGCAGTACTTC.

The J gene is TRBJ2-7, the V gene TRBV13; 10 bases agree with TRBD1. J lost 3 bases, V lost 5 bases, and 4 bases had no gene match. The CDR3 contains 14 residues. Germline V lookup: CDR1 PRHDT, CDR2 FYEKMQ (reference sequence). The CDR3 sequence is CASSARTGGYEQYF. The CDR3 DNA follows: TGTGCCAGCAGCGCCCGGACAGGGGGCTACGAGCAGTACTTC.

The chain uses TRBV28 and TRBJ1-1; D call uncertain. V was shortened by 2 bases and J by 1 base, with 8 bases between the two germline ends. Germline V gene data show CDR1 as MDHEN and CDR2 as SYDVKM. The CDR3 loop spans 14 amino acids. This CDR3 reads CASSLKGGNTEAFF. The CDR3 DNA follows: TGTGCCAGCAGTTTAAAAGGAGGGAACACTGAAGCTTTCTTT.